This T cell receptor beta chain is drawn from a study of cytomegalovirus exposure and HLA in healthy donors. Study details: Some 80 million unique TCR sequences came from HLA-typed donors in an early release.

General study findings and limits: Several of the most significant clusters appeared linked to common viral pathogens, based on a later analysis. Reports indicated that the classifier achieved high specificity and sensitivity in diagnosing cytomegalovirus status.

In the case of this clone: Its antigen is not identified.

The study ran its PCR with 60 Vbeta and 13 Jbeta primers. Sequencing was performed with immunoSEQ multiplex PCR; in TCRdb, only in-frame clones are kept and a portion is missing. The repertoire holds about 160,000 clones, with roughly 80% as singletons. Trimming left V 6 bases short and J 3 bases short, with 8 bases between. The CDR3 is made up of 12 amino acids. Germline CDR1 LNHDA, CDR2 SQIVND (reference sequence). Sequencing input: PBMCs. The TCR sequence derives from a female donor in good health and CMV-seronegative. This chain joins TRBV19 and TRBJ1-2; D call uncertain. CDR3 sequence reads: CASSPIDYGYTF. The CDR3 nucleotides read TGTGCCAGTAGCCCCATTGACTATGGCTACACCTTC.